Each of the 4 T cell receptor beta chains below was sequenced from the same sample in a study of OX40 agonist ivuxolimab in advanced cancers. Assay used: immunoSEQ multiplex PCR; TCRdb lists only in-frame clones, some missing. Seen here are 20,000 to 30,000 clones, 65% to 85% observed once, and the top ten hold around 13%. Material: CD4+ or CD8+ T cells sorted from blood, obtained in a trial of the OX40 agonist ivuxolimab. Every receptor here comes from an adult with an advanced solid tumor such as melanoma, head and neck, liver or kidney cancer.

The V call is TRBV5-1, the J call TRBJ1-1; 8 bases match TRBD1. V lost 8 bases, J lost 1 base, and 16 bases stayed unmatched. The CDR3 is 17 amino acids. CDR1 is SGHRS and CDR2 is YFSETQ in the germline V gene. This chain's CDR3 is CASTTIRQGSRNTEAFF. CDR3 DNA sequence: TGCGCCAGTACTACTATCAGACAGGGGAGTAGGAACACTGAAGCTTTCTTT.

The table lists this clone with a count of one. V gene TRBV7-9 combines with J gene TRBJ2-5, with TRBD2 identical over 8 bases. Germline V lookup: CDR1 SEHNR, CDR2 FQNEAQ (reference sequence). Trimming cost V 7 bases and J 2 bases; bases outside gene matches: 15. This CDR3 region has 17 residues. Here the CDR3 reads CASTLVPQAGAQETQYF. In DNA form, the CDR3 reads TGTGCCAGCACTCTAGTCCCCCAAGCGGGGGCTCAAGAGACCCAGTACTTC.

V is TRBV30 and J is TRBJ1-5; D unresolved. Germline assignment: CDR1 GTSNPN and CDR2 SVGIG (reference sequence). V was pared by 6 bases and J by 8 bases, with 17 bases between. The CDR3 contains 13 residues. The CDR3 region is CACITEAPEPQHF. The CDR3 nucleotides read TGTGCCTGTATAACTGAGGCCCCAGAGCCCCAGCATTTT. The complete variable domain, with remaining parts taken from reference TRBV30 and TRBJ1-5, reads SQTIHQWPATLVQPVGSPLSLECTVEGTSNPNLYWYRQAAGRGLQLLFYSVGIGQISSEVPQNLSASRPQDRQFILSSKKLLLSDSGFYLCACITEAPEPQHFGDGTRLSIL.

V gene TRBV7-7 combines with J gene TRBJ2-2; TRBD2 aligns across 7 bases. Trimming removed 10 bases from V and 4 bases from J; junction bases left unmatched: 3. Germline V gene sequence: CDR1 SSHAT, CDR2 FNYEAQ (reference sequence). CDR3 length: 12 residues. CDR3 coding DNA: TGTGCCATTCCGGGAGGCACCGGGGAGCTGTTTTTT. This translates into CAIPGGTGELFF.